This TCR beta chain was found in a study of PD-1 blockade in classical Hodgkin lymphoma (dated by TCRdb to 2019 to 2021). The study in broad terms: Nivolumab dosing was 3 mg/kg intravenously every 2 weeks, continuing until either disease progression or unacceptable toxicity. A peripheral blood immune signature of response to PD-1 blockade in classical Hodgkin lymphoma was defined using TCR beta sequencing and CyTOF. General findings and caveats noted by the study authors: Trial patients achieving complete response had baseline diversity similar to newly diagnosed patients, whereas partial responders and progressors had significantly lower diversity. Only a single clinical trial cohort was studied, and what caused the repertoire differences, possibly disease activity or prior therapy, remained undefined. Baseline TCR diversity was reported as lower in newly diagnosed patients than in healthy donors, and lower still in relapsed/refractory patients. A significant rise by C4D1 was seen in CD4+ but not CD8+ TCR diversity (p=0.0027 vs p=0.16), with the rise being most apparent in complete responders (p=0.02). Diversity was lower in patients who began nivolumab less than 1 year after ASCT, so these patients were left out of later analyses to avoid confounding by immune reconstitution.

The time point label of this sample denotes: cycle 2 day 1 (C2D1) of nivolumab. Every trial patient had relapsed following autologous stem cell transplantation, and prior brentuximab vedotin exposure was what differed among cohorts A, B and C. The trial cohort included fewer than 65 patients with relapsed/refractory classical Hodgkin lymphoma, and each patient had a best overall response of complete response, partial response or progressive disease. In the multi-cohort phase II CheckMate 205 trial, trial patients received single-agent nivolumab. An independent review committee assessed best overall response using the 2007 International Working Group response criteria. Trial PBMCs were collected immediately before nivolumab initiation (C1D1) and during therapy at cycle 2 day 1 and cycle 4 day 1. Peripheral blood was collected in 8 mL Vacutainer Cell Preparation Tubes, from which PBMCs were isolated by centrifugation and then cryopreserved.

Genomic DNA was extracted with the Qiagen DNeasy kit from unsorted PBMCs and from negatively selected CD4+ and CD8+ fractions. Amplification of TCR beta CDR3 regions was done by immunoSEQ multiplex PCR with primers that anneal to V and J segments. A synthetic immune receptor repertoire was used to minimize amplification bias, and remaining bias was computationally removed after sequencing. From the authors' description of their analysis: Custom Python scripts were used to quantify repertoire diversity as the Shannon entropy index. The unsorted, CD4+ and CD8+ repertoires were each analyzed separately, with the exception of combined analyses, where CD4+ and CD8+ sequences were merged in silico. Clonal expansion was defined as at least a 2-fold frequency increase after treatment relative to C1D1, with a pseudocount of 0.5 for undetected baseline clones. Clones with 0 or 1 copy at C1D1 were classified as singleton clones, and clones with 2 or more copies were classified as non-singleton clones. Clones expanded in unsorted samples were assigned a CD4+, CD8+ or unknown annotation through matching of protein sequences in sorted samples from the same patient. Wilcoxon tests were applied to paired samples to test diversity changes from C1D1 to C4D1. Drawn from immuneACCESS, this table holds only the in-frame rearrangements with V and J called that TCRdb kept. Clones are partly lost; checked studies trace under half to an unresolved V gene and leave the rest unexplained. D and trimming come from the DNA, and the V and J calls and clone size come from that table. The sample yields 98,000 or so clones; 89% were counted once. In total, the top ten clones hold 15% to 20% of the sample.

The CDR3 holds 13 amino acids from the cysteine to the phenylalanine. The DNA shown is the 39-base CDR3, in frame from base 1. Relative to germline, V is 2 bases shorter and J is 0 bases shorter, with 5 bases between their ends. CDR1 and CDR2, per the germline V gene, are MNHNS and SASEGT. About this clone: The target of this receptor is not known. It has no much larger one-base neighbor in the sample; base qualities were not kept.

This receptor was taken from a human donor with classical Hodgkin lymphoma. The input for sequencing was peripheral blood mononuclear cells (PBMCs), taken before the second cycle of nivolumab. The chain joins TRBV6-1 to TRBJ2-7; D gene: possibly TRBD2, on 5 matching bases. The DNA sequence is as follows: TGTGCCAGCAGTGAACGGGACTCCTACGAGCAGTACTTC. This translates into CASSERDSYEQYF.